These 10 T cell receptor beta chains were sequenced from one sample in a study of cytomegalovirus exposure and HLA in healthy donors. PCR amplification relied on 60 Vbeta primers (plus 13 Jbeta primers). Profiling relied on immunoSEQ multiplex PCR, and the TCRdb table lists in-frame clones only, not all of them. In the table there are about 200,000 clones, 79% of which are singletons. Sequencing used PBMCs. The origin of the receptors is a woman aged 25 to 39 in good health and CMV-seropositive.

The rearrangement uses TRBV5-6 and TRBJ2-7, with 11 bases aligning to TRBD1. Germline V gene data show CDR1 as SGHDT and CDR2 as YYEEEE. V lost 2 bases and J lost 7; bases outside the gene matches: 8. This CDR3 is 15 amino acids long. CDR3 nucleotide sequence: TGTGCCAGCAGCTTCAAGGACAGGGGGCGAGGGGAGCAGTACTTC. It translates to CASSFKDRGRGEQYF.

The rearrangement links TRBV7-2 to TRBJ2-1; D ambiguous. Per germline, CDR1 SGHTA and CDR2 FQGNSA. The CDR3 is 15 residues long. Trimming took off 1 base at V and 5 bases at J, with 12 bases between the two ends. This CDR3 reads CASSLGGGSNNEQFF. CDR3 nucleotides: TGTGCCAGCAGCTTAGGTGGCGGTTCAAACAATGAGCAGTTCTTC.

The CDR3: CASSQGAGGSYEQYF. CDR3 in DNA: TGCGCCAGCAGCCAGGGAGCGGGAGGATCCTACGAGCAGTACTTC. The V gene is TRBV5-1, the J gene TRBJ2-7; 9 bases are a match to TRBD2. V dropped 4 bases and J dropped 1; count of bases not matched to a gene: 6. Germline lookup yields CDR1 SGHRS and CDR2 YFSETQ. There are 15 residues in the CDR3.

The rearrangement links TRBV6-6 to TRBJ1-5; D is uncertain. The V gene lost 5 bases and the J gene lost 1 base, with 3 bases spanning the gap. Per germline, CDR1 MNHNY and CDR2 SVGAGI (reference sequence). The length of the CDR3 is 12 residues. The CDR3 coding sequence is TGTGCCAGCAGTGAGAGCAATCAGCCCCAGCATTTT. This codes for CASSESNQPQHF.

The chain is built from TRBV15 and TRBJ2-1; possible D gene TRBD2, 7 bases. The CDR3 runs 15 residues. Deletions cut 5 bases from V and 6 bases from J, with 17 bases between. Per germline, CDR1 LNHNV and CDR2 YYDKDF (reference sequence). Here the CDR3 reads CATSWGAGEGNEQFF. In DNA, the CDR3 is TGTGCCACCAGCTGGGGGGCGGGAGAGGGCAATGAGCAGTTCTTC.

The chain combines TRBV11-2 with TRBJ2-5; perhaps TRBD1 as D (6 bases). Per the germline V gene, CDR1 is SGHAT and CDR2 is FQNNGV. V dropped 1 base and J dropped 3 bases, with 18 bases sitting between them. The CDR3 covers 17 residues. The CDR3, as DNA: TGTGCCAGCAGCTTAGTTATACGGGCAGGGGATAAAGAGACCCAGTACTTC. It encodes CASSLVIRAGDKETQYF.

The rearrangement joins TRBV19 to TRBJ2-7; possibly TRBD1 for D (6 bases). Germline V gene sequence: CDR1 LNHDA, CDR2 SQIVND (reference sequence). This CDR3 comprises 13 residues. V lost 6 bases, J lost 6 bases, and 15 bases lay in between. CDR3 loop: CASSVGQSSEQYF. CDR3 nucleotide sequence: TGTGCCAGTAGCGTCGGACAGTCATCCGAGCAGTACTTC.

This clone has a handful of counts. The CDR3 spells CASSLLLNSYNEQFF. CDR3 in DNA: TGTGCCAGCAGCTTGCTACTAAACTCCTACAATGAGCAGTTCTTC. The V call is TRBV5-4, the J call TRBJ2-1; D uncertain. Trimming shortened V by 1 base and J by 0 bases, and 8 bases separated the two germline ends. Germline CDR1 and CDR2: SGHNT and YYREEE (reference sequence). CDR3 length: 15 amino acids.

V and J are TRBV18 and TRBJ2-1; 9 nucleotides line up with TRBD2. The CDR3 totals 16 residues. J lost 6 bases, V lost 3 bases, and 9 bases had no gene match. Germline values: CDR1 KGHSH, CDR2 LQKENI. CDR3: CASSPFPGLAGNEQFF. The DNA of the CDR3 is TGTGCCAGCTCACCCTTCCCGGGACTAGCTGGCAATGAGCAGTTCTTC.

The rearrangement joins TRBV11-3 to TRBJ2-1; TRBD1 aligns across 9 bases. This CDR3 region has 13 residues. Germline CDR1 and CDR2: SGHNT and YENEEA. J gave up 8 bases and V 4 bases, and 3 bases lay outside the gene matches. The CDR3 spells CASSSTGGHEQFF. The CDR3 coding sequence is TGTGCCAGCAGCTCCACAGGGGGCCATGAGCAGTTCTTC.